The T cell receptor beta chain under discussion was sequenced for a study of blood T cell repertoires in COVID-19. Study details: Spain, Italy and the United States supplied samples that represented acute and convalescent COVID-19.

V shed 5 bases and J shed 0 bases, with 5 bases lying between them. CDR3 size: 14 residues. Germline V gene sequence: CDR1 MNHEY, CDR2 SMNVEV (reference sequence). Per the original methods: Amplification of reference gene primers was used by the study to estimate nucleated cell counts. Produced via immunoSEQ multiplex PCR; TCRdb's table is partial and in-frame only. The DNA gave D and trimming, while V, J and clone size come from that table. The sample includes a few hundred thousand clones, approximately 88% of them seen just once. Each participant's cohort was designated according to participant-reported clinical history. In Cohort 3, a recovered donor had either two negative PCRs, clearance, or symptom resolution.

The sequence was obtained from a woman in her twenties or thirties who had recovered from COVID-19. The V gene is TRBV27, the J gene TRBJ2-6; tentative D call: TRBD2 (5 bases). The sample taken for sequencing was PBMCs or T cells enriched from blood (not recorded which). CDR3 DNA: TGTGCCAGCAGTCGGGACTCTGGGGCCAACGTCCTGACTTTC. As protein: CASSRDSGANVLTF.